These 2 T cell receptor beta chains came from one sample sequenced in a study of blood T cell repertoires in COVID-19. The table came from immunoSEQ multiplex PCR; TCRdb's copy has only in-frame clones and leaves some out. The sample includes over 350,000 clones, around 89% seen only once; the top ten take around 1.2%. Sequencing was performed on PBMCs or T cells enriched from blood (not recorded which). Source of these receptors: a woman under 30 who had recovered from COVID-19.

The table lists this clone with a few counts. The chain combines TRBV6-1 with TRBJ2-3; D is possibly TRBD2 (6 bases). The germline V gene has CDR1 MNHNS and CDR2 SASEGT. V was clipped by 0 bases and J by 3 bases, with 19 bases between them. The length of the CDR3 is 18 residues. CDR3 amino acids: CASSEAGIRGRVTDTQYF. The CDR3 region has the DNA TGTGCCAGCAGTGAAGCGGGCATCCGGGGGAGAGTAACAGATACGCAGTATTTT.

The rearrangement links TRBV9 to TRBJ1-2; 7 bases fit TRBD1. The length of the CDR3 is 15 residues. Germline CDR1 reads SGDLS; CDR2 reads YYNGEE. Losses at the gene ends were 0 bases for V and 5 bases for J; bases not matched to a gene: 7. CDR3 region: CASSVEGTGVYGYTF. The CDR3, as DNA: TGTGCCAGCAGCGTAGAGGGTACAGGGGTGTATGGCTACACCTTC.